This T cell receptor (beta chain) was captured by sequencing in a study of blood T cell repertoires in COVID-19. Study context: There were acute and convalescent COVID-19 samples, and they came from the United States, Italy and Spain.

In the authors' methods: From reference gene primer amplification, estimates of nucleated cell counts were derived. Repertoires were generated with immunoSEQ multiplex PCR, while TCRdb's copy carries only in-frame clones and drops some. V and J calls plus clone size are reproduced from that table; the DNA served to infer D and trimming. The profile covers about 160,000 clones, with roughly 82% appearing a single time and approximately 7% taken by the ten largest. With V trimmed by 11 bases and J by 0 bases, 17 bases remained unmatched. The CDR3 sequence is 18 residues long. Per the germline V gene, CDR1 is MRHNA and CDR2 is SNTAGT. Seattle's enrolled individuals joined amid active infection and were then monitored longitudinally.

Sequenced sample: peripheral blood. The source of this sequence is a woman between 40 and 50 years old with COVID-19, enrolled during active disease. V gene TRBV6-4 combines with J gene TRBJ1-5; TRBD1 matches at 9 bases. The CDR3 sequence is CAATQWGQGSYSNQPQHF. CDR3 sequence (DNA): TGTGCCGCGACCCAATGGGGACAGGGCTCTTATAGCAATCAGCCCCAGCATTTT.